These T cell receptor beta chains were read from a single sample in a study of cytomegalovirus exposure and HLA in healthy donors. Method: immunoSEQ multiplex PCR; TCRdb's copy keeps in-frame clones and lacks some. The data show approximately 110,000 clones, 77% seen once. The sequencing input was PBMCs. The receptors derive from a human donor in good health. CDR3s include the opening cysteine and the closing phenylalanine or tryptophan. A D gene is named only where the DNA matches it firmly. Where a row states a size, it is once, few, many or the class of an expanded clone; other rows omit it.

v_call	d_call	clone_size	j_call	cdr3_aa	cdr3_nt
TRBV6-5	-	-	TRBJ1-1	CASSLQVKAFF	TGTGCCAGCAGTCTACAGGTGAAAGCTTTCTTT
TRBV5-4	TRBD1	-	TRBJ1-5	CASSEPTGDSSFWQPQHF	TGTGCCAGCAGCGAACCTACAGGGGATTCCTCCTTTTGGCAGCCCCAGCATTTT
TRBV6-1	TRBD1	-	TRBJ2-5	CASSAPGGFQTQYF	TGTGCCAGCAGTGCCCCAGGGGGCTTTCAGACCCAGTACTTC
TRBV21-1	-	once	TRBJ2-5	CASSKVGTGDYQRGGETQYF	TGTGCCAGCAGCAAAGTCGGGACAGGGGATTACCAAAGGGGTGGAGAGACCCAGTACTTC
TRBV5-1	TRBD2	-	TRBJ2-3	CASSLAETSGRVADTQYF	TGCGCCAGCAGCTTGGCCGAGACTAGCGGGAGGGTGGCAGATACGCAGTATTTT
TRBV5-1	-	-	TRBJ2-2	CASIGQPNTGELFF	TGCGCCAGCATAGGACAGCCGAACACCGGGGAGCTGTTTTTT
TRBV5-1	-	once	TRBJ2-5	CASSFGLTQGETQYF	TGCGCCAGCAGCTTCGGCCTGACCCAGGGGGAGACCCAGTACTTC
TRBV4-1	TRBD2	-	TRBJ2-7	CASSYRLAGSYEQYF	TGCGCCAGCAGCTACCGACTAGCGGGCTCCTACGAGCAGTACTTC
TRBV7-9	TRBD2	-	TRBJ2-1	CASSLRGVAGNEQFF	TGTGCCAGCAGCTTAAGAGGGGTAGCGGGGAATGAGCAGTTCTTC
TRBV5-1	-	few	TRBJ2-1	CASSSTYNEQFF	TGCGCCAGCAGCTCCACTTACAATGAGCAGTTCTTC
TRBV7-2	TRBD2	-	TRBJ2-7	CASSGTSGRGYEQYF	TGTGCCAGCAGCGGCACTAGCGGGAGGGGGTACGAGCAGTACTTC
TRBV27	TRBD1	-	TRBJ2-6	CASSPGTVGSGANGLTF	TGTGCCAGCAGTCCAGGGACAGTGGGATCTGGGGCCAACGGCCTGACTTTC
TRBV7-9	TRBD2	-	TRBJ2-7	CASSPSGLAATYEQYF	TGTGCCAGCAGCCCCTCGGGACTAGCGGCCACCTACGAGCAGTACTTC
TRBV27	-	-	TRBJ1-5	CASSRWGDNQPQHF	TGTGCCAGCAGTCGTTGGGGCGATAATCAGCCCCAGCATTTT
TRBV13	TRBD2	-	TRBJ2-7	CASSLAGSVGYEQYF	TGTGCCAGCAGCCTAGCGGGATCTGTGGGCTACGAGCAGTACTTC
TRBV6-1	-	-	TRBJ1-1	CASRWGGEAFF	TGTGCCAGCAGGTGGGGCGGTGAAGCTTTCTTT
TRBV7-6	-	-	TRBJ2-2	CASSLDGGMTTGELFF	TGTGCCAGCAGCTTAGACGGCGGGATGACCACCGGGGAGCTGTTTTTT
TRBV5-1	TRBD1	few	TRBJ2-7	CASSWDSSYEQYF	TGCGCCAGCAGCTGGGACAGCTCCTACGAGCAGTACTTC
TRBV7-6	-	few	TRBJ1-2	CASSRQVYGYTF	TGTGCCAGCAGCAGACAGGTCTATGGCTACACCTTC
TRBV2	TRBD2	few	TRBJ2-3	CASRGTSGRGRTDTQYF	TGTGCCAGCAGAGGTACTAGCGGGAGAGGTCGGACAGATACGCAGTATTTT
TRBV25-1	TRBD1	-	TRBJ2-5	CASSLTGLNRGETQYF	TGTGCCAGCTCACTGACAGGACTCAACAGGGGAGAGACCCAGTACTTC
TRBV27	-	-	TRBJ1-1	CASSPRRVTPEAFF	TGTGCCAGCAGTCCAAGAAGAGTCACCCCTGAAGCTTTCTTT
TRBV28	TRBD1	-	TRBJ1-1	CASSPPTGWNTEAFF	TGTGCCAGCAGTCCGCCGACAGGGTGGAACACTGAAGCTTTCTTT
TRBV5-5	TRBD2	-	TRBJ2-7	CASSLLAGTYEQYF	TGTGCCAGCAGCTTGCTAGCGGGAACCTACGAGCAGTACTTC
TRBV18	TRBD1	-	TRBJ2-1	CASSPFRDSRLNEQFF	TGTGCCAGCTCACCATTCCGGGACAGCAGACTCAATGAGCAGTTCTTC
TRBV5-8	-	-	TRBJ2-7	CASSWQGAYEQYF	TGTGCCAGCAGCTGGCAGGGCGCCTACGAGCAGTACTTC
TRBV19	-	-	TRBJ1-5	CASSIDRAHQPQHF	TGTGCCAGTAGTATAGACAGGGCCCATCAGCCCCAGCATTTT
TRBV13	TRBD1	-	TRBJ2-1	CASSARGLGEQFF	TGTGCCAGCAGCGCCAGGGGGTTGGGTGAGCAGTTCTTC
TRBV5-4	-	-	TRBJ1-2	CASSPDGVNYGYTF	TGTGCCAGCAGCCCCGACGGAGTTAACTATGGCTACACCTTC
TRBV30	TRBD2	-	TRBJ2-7	CAWSEPSGRTGEQYF	TGTGCCTGGAGTGAGCCTAGCGGGAGAACGGGCGAGCAGTACTTC
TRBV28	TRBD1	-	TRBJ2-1	CASTLGQGSNEQFF	TGTGCCAGCACTCTGGGACAGGGCAGCAATGAGCAGTTCTTC
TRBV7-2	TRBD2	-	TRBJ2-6	CASSLIAGVSGANGLTF	TGTGCCAGCAGCTTAATCGCGGGAGTGTCCGGGGCCAACGGCCTGACTTTC
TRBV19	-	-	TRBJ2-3	CASTEGRTDTQYF	TGTGCCAGTACTGAGGGAAGGACAGATACGCAGTATTTT
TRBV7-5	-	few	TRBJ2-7	CARSFTGAGGPSEQYF	TGTGCCAGAAGCTTCACGGGCGCGGGAGGGCCCTCCGAGCAGTACTTC
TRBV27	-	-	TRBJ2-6	CASSFGRGESGANVLTF	TGTGCCAGCAGTTTCGGCAGGGGGGAATCTGGGGCCAACGTCCTGACTTTC
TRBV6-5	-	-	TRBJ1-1	CASSARTEAFF	TGTGCCAGCAGTGCCAGGACTGAAGCTTTCTTT
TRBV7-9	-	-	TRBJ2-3	CASSLADYSTDTQYF	TGTGCCAGCAGCTTAGCGGACTACAGCACAGATACGCAGTATTTT
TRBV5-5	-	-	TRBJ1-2	CASSLGRGLVYGYTF	TGTGCCAGCAGCTTGGGGCGGGGGCTGGTCTATGGCTACACCTTC
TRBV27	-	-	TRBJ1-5	CASRGYGDDNQPQHF	TGTGCCAGCAGGGGTTACGGAGATGACAATCAGCCCCAGCATTTT
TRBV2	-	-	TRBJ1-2	CASSEYINYGYTF	TGTGCCAGCAGTGAATATATTAACTATGGCTACACCTTC
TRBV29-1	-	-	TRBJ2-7	CSVLEDSYEQYF	TGCAGCGTTCTTGAGGACTCCTACGAGCAGTACTTC
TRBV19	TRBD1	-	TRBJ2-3	CASSMREDRADTQYF	TGTGCCAGTAGTATGAGAGAGGACAGGGCAGATACGCAGTATTTT
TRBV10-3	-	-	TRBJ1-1	CAISESESQGVAEAFF	TGTGCCATCAGTGAGTCGGAGAGCCAAGGGGTCGCTGAAGCTTTCTTT